This TCR beta chain was captured by sequencing in a study of response to subunit inactivated influenza vaccine. Study-wide results and caveats: Few new T cells, the authors suggested, are recruited by each seasonal influenza vaccination.

Note on this clonotype: What it recognizes is unknown.

A single record per CDR3 protein comes from TCRdb applying MiXCR to the RT-PCR reads. The table includes about 650,000 distinct CDR3 sequences, 14% detected once. V was cut by 7 bases and J by 2 bases, with 14 bases left in between. The germline CDR1 and CDR2 sequences are MNHNS and SASEGT. The length of the CDR3 is 15 residues. The clonotype comes from a man aged 45-65 years who received an inactivated influenza vaccine. The rearrangement joins TRBV6-1 to TRBJ2-2, with D maybe TRBD1 (6 bases). The sequencing used PBMCs from blood, collected roughly 2 weeks before vaccination. CDR3 nucleotides: TGTGCCAGCAAAAAGACAGGAACAAACACCGGGGAGCTGTTTTTT. This translates into CASKKTGTNTGELFF.